This TCR beta chain was observed in a study of control samples from healthy donors and cancer patients. Trimming took 7 bases from V and 7 from J; bases not matched to a gene: 5. Germline values: CDR1 SNHLY, CDR2 FYNNEI. This CDR3 comprises 13 residues. The data were produced by immunoSEQ multiplex PCR, yet TCRdb's version contains in-frame clones alone and is incomplete. The sample records 130,000 or so clones, just under 90% being singletons. This clone was counted once. The V and J genes are TRBV2 and TRBJ2-2, with 8 bases lining up with TRBD1. The sequence was obtained from a man aged 45-65 years with head and neck cancer. Sequences were obtained from PBMCs. CDR3 sequence: CASNGQGNGELFF. The CDR3 nucleotides are TGTGCCAGCAATGGACAGGGTAACGGGGAGCTGTTTTTT. Variable domain in full (rest from reference TRBV2 and TRBJ2-2): EPEVTQTPSHQVTQMGQEVILRCVPISNHLYFYWYRQILGQKVEFLVSFYNNEISEKSEIFDDQFSVERPDGSNFTLKIRSTKLEDSAMYFCASNGQGNGELFFGEGSRLTVL.